The clone carrying this T cell receptor (beta chain) was observed a single time. This sample was taken from a study of blood T cell repertoires in COVID-19. Overall study: Sites across the United States, Italy and Spain contributed samples from acute and convalescent COVID-19. The cDNA or gDNA used as material had been derived from T cells, B-cell-depleted T cells, or PBMCs.

Original analysis: Estimated nucleated cell counts came from reference gene primer amplification. The method was immunoSEQ multiplex PCR; TCRdb's version includes in-frame clones alone and lacks a portion of them. V, J and clone size were drawn from that table, and D and trimming were deduced from the DNA. The sample records roughly 260,000 clones, roughly nine tenths being singletons. This CDR3 contains 15 residues. CDR1 and CDR2 from the germline V gene are LNHDA and SQIVND (reference sequence). V shed 3 bases, J shed 6 bases, and the junction held 6 bases outside the gene matches. This rearrangement joins TRBV19 to TRBJ1-5; 9 nucleotides align to TRBD1. This receptor was obtained from a man aged 55 to 70 who had recovered from COVID-19. Sample: peripheral blood. The CDR3 loop is CASSMEQGATQPQHF. The CDR3 nucleotides read TGTGCCAGTAGTATGGAACAGGGGGCGACTCAGCCCCAGCATTTT.